The present T cell receptor beta chain was sequenced within a study of beta chain features in type 1 diabetes. Overall study context: Analysis included 95 million to 140 million sorted cells drawn from all samples.

General study points: For Type 1 diabetes patients, all four CD4+ subsets carried TCRB CDR3s that were moderately but significantly shorter. Here, the possible influence of HLA type (on TCRB rearrangement) remained unresolved.

The whole isolated RNA underwent reverse transcription, so sequencing captured expressed TCRB transcripts. Here immunoSEQ multiplex PCR was the method, and the copy in TCRdb shows in-frame clones only, minus some. The sample consists of some 150,000 clones, about 13% of them appearing once. This clone was counted between two and nine times. The antigen remains unidentified. Sequences were obtained from central memory CD4+ T cells from blood. The receptor was derived from a man between 18 and 35 years old with type 1 diabetes.

The CDR3 DNA sequence: TGTGCCCTCATGGCGACAGGGCAGGCGAGGGAGCAGTACTTC. This sequence encodes CALMATGQAREQYF. The gene calls are TRBV30 and TRBJ2-7; the match to TRBD1 covers 7 bases. From germline, CDR1 is GTSNPN and CDR2 SVGIG (reference sequence). This CDR3 spans 14 amino acids. V shed 8 bases, J shed 7 bases, and the junction held 17 bases outside the gene matches.